This entry features one TCR beta chain sequence. Sequencing used immunoSEQ multiplex PCR; TCRdb keeps in-frame clones, though not all of them. The sample has around 40,000 clones, approximately 83% seen once. The data belong to a study of OX40 agonist ivuxolimab in advanced cancers. The clonotype was recovered from an adult with an advanced solid tumor such as melanoma, head and neck, liver or kidney cancer. Sequencing was performed on CD4+ or CD8+ T cells sorted from blood, taken in a trial of the OX40 agonist ivuxolimab.

The CDR3 is CASSLSLRGRSGNTIYF. The DNA for the CDR3 is TGTGCCAGCAGCTTGTCTCTCAGGGGGCGTTCTGGAAACACCATATATTTT. V usage is TRBV5-4 and J usage is TRBJ1-3, with 8 bases lining up with TRBD1. This CDR3 comprises 17 residues. Trimming removed 1 base from V and 1 base from J; junction bases left unmatched: 7. Germline V CDR1 and CDR2: SGHNT, YYREEE (reference sequence).